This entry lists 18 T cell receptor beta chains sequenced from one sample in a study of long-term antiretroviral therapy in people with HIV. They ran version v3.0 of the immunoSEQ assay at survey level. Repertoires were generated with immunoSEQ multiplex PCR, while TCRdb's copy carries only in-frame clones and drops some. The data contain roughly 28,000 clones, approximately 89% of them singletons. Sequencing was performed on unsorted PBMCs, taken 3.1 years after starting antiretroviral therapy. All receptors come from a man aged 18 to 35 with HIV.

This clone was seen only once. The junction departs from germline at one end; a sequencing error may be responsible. Here the CDR3 DNA reads TGTGCCAGCCGATTCAACAACGGGGAGCTGTTTTTT. Amino acids: CASRFNNGELFF. The chain carries TRBV5-6 and TRBJ2-2; D unresolved. Germline CDR1 SGHDT, CDR2 YYEEEE. The CDR3 extends over 12 amino acids.

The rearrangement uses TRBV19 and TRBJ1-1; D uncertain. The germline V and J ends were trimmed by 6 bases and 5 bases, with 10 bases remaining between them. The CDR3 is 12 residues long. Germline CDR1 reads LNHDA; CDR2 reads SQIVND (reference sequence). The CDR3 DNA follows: TGTGCCAGTAGCCCTGCCGGGACTGAAGCTTTCTTT. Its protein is CASSPAGTEAFF.

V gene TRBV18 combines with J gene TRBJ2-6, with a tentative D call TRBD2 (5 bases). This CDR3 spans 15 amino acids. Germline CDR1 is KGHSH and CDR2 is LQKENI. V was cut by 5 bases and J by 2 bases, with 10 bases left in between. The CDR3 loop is CASSGLLPGANVLTF. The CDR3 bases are TGTGCCAGCTCAGGACTCCTCCCTGGGGCCAACGTCCTGACTTTC.

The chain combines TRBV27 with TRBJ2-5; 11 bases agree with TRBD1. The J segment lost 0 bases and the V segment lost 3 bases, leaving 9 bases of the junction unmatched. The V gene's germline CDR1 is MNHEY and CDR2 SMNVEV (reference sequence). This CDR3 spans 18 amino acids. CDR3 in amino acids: CASSFGQGAPPDQETQYF. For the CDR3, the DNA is TGTGCCAGCAGTTTCGGACAGGGGGCCCCCCCGGACCAAGAGACCCAGTACTTC.

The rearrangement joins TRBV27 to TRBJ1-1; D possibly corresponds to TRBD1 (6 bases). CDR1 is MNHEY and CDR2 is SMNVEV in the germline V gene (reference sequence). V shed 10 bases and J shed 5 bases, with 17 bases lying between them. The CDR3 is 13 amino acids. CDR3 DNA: TGTGCCACGCCCAGGGGAGGAAGTACTGAAGCTTTCTTT. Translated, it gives CATPRGGSTEAFF.

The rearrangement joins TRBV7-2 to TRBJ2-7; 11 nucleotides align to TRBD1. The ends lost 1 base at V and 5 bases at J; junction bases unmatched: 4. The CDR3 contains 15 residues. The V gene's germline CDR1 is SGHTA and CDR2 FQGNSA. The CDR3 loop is CASSLGDRGWNEQYF. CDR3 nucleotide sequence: TGTGCCAGCAGCTTAGGGGACAGGGGGTGGAACGAGCAGTACTTC.

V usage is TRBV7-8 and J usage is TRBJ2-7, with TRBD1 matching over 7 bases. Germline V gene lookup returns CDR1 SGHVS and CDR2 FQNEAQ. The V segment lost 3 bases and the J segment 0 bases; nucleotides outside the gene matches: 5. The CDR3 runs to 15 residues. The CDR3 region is CASSFGGQSSYEQYF. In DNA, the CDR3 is TGTGCCAGCAGCTTTGGGGGACAGAGCTCCTACGAGCAGTACTTC.

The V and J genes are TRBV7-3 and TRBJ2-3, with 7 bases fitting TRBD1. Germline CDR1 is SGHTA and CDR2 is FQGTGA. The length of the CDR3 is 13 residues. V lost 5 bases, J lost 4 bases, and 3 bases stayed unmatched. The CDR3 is CASSTTGADTQYF. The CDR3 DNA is TGTGCCAGCAGCACAACAGGGGCAGATACGCAGTATTTT. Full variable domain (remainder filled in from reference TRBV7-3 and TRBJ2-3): GAGVSQTPSNKVTEKGKYVELRCDPISGHTALYWYRQSLGQGPEFLIYFQGTGAADDSGLPNDRFFAVRPEGSVSTLKIQRTERGDSAVYLCASSTTGADTQYFGPGTRLTVL.

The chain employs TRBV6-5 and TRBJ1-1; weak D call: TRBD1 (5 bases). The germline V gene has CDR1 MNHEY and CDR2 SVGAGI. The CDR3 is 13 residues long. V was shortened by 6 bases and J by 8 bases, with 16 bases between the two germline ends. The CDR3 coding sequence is TGTGCCAGCAGACAGGACGGAGACTCAGAAGCTTTCTTT. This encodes CASRQDGDSEAFF.

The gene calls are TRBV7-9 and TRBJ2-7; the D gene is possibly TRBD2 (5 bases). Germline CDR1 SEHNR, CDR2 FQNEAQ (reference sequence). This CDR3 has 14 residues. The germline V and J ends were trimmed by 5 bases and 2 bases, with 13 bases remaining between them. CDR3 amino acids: CASSIRDNPYEQYF. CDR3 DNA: TGTGCCAGCAGCATTCGGGATAACCCCTACGAGCAGTACTTC. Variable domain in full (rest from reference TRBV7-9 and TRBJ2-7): DTGVSQNPRHKITKRGQNVTFRCDPISEHNRLYWYRQTLGQGPEFLTYFQNEAQLEKSRLLSDRFSAERPKGSFSTLEIQRTEQGDSAMYLCASSIRDNPYEQYFGPGTRLTVT.

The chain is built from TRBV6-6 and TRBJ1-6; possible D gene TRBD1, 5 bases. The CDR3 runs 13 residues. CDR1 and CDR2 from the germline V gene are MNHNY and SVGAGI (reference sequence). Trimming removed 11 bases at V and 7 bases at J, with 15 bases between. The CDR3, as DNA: TGTGCCGGGACGACGGTTTCAAATTCACCCCTCCACTTT. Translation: CAGTTVSNSPLHF.

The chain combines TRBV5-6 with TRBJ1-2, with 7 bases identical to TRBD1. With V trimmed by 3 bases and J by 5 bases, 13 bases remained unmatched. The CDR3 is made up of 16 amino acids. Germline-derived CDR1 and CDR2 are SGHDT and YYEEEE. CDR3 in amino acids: CASSYTGTADGYGYTF. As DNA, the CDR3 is TGTGCCAGCAGCTACACCGGGACAGCGGACGGTTATGGCTACACCTTC.

CDR3 DNA: TGTGCCAGCAGCTTCGGGTGGGGGGGCCTCACAGATACGCAGTATTTT. It translates to CASSFGWGGLTDTQYF. The chain joins TRBV7-4 to TRBJ2-3; a weak D match, TRBD2 (7 bases). V was clipped by 3 bases and J by 2 bases, with 15 bases between them. The germline V gene encodes CDR1 SGHVT and CDR2 SQSDAQ. The CDR3 totals 16 residues.

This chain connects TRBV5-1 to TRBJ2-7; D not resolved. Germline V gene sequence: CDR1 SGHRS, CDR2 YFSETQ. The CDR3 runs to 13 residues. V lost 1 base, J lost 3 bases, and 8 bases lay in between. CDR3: CASSLNKGYEQYF. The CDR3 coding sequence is TGCGCCAGCAGCTTGAATAAAGGCTACGAGCAGTACTTC.

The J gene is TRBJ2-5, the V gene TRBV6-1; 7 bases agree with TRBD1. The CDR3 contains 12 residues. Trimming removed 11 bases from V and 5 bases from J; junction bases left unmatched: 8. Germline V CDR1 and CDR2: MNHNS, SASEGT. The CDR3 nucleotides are TGTGCCGGCCAAGGGGGCCGGGAGACCCAGTACTTC. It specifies CAGQGGRETQYF.

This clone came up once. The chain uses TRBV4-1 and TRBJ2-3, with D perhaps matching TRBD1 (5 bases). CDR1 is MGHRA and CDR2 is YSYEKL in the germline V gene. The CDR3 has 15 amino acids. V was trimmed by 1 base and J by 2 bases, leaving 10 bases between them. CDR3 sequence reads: CASSQGTPFTDTQYF. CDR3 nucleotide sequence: TGCGCCAGCAGCCAAGGGACACCCTTCACAGATACGCAGTATTTT.

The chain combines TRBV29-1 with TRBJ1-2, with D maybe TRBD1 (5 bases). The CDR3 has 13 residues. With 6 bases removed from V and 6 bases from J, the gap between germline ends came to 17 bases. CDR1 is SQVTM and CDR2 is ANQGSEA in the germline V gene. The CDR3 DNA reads TGCAGCGTCGATAATACAGGAGAACATGGCTACACCTTC. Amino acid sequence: CSVDNTGEHGYTF.

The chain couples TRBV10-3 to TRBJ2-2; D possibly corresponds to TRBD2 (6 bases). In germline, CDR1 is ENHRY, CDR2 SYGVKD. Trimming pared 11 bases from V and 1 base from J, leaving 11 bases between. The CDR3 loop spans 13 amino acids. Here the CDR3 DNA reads TGTGCCCTCGGGACTGAGAACACCGGGGAGCTGTTTTTT. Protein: CALGTENTGELFF.